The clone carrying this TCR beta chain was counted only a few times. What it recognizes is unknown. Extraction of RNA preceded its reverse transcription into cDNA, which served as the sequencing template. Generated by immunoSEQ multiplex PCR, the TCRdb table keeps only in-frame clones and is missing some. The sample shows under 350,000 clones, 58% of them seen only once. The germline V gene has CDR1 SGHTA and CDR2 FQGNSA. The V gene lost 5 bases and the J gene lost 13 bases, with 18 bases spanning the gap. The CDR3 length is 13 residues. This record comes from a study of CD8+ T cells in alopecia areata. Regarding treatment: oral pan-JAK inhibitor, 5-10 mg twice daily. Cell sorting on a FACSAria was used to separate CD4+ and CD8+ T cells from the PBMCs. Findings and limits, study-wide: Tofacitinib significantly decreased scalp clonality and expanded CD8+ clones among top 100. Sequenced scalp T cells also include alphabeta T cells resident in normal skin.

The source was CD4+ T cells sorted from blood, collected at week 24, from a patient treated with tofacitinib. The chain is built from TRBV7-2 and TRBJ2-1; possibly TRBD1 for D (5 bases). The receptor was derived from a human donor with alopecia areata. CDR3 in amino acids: CASSADNRPDQFF. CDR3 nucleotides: TGTGCCAGCAGCGCTGATAACAGGCCGGACCAGTTCTTC.